These T cell receptor beta chains were read from a single sample in a study of blood T cell repertoires in COVID-19. TCRdb keeps only in-frame clones here, not all; method: immunoSEQ multiplex PCR. The sample lists about 160,000 clones, approximately 80% occurring once. The sample taken for sequencing was peripheral blood. These TCRs come from a woman aged 40 to 49 with COVID-19, enrolled during active disease. Both conserved end residues are part of each CDR3. Fields, in order: V gene, J gene, clone size, D gene, CDR3 protein, CDR3 DNA. The D gene is left open where the match is weak. A row's size may be missing; if present it is once, few, many or a size class.

TRBV10-3	TRBJ1-1	few	-	CATREVRELNTEAFF	TGTGCCACAAGGGAGGTCCGGGAACTGAACACTGAAGCTTTCTTT
TRBV6-5	TRBJ2-5	-	-	CASSYRKAGETQYF	TGTGCCAGCAGTTACCGAAAGGCGGGGGAGACCCAGTACTTC
TRBV7-9	TRBJ2-1	-	TRBD2	CASGEAGKEGYEQFF	TGTGCCAGCGGGGAAGCGGGAAAAGAGGGTTATGAGCAGTTCTTC
TRBV2	TRBJ1-2	-	-	CASREQGGTYYGYTF	TGTGCCAGCAGAGAGCAGGGAGGGACATACTATGGCTACACCTTC
TRBV10-1	TRBJ2-1	-	TRBD2	CASRLPYRTGGLAGGVNEQFF	TGCGCCAGCAGACTCCCCTACCGGACAGGGGGACTAGCGGGAGGTGTCAATGAGCAGTTCTTC
TRBV19	TRBJ1-3	few	-	CASRVLNTIYF	TGTGCCAGTCGGGTCTTGAACACCATATATTTT
TRBV30	TRBJ2-1	-	TRBD1	CAGRDRAYNEQFF	TGTGCCGGGCGGGACAGGGCCTACAATGAGCAGTTCTTC
TRBV12-3/TRBV12-4	TRBJ1-3	few	-	CCCGSPGGTIYF	TGTTGTTGCGGCAGCCCCGGGGGAACCATATATTTT
TRBV28	TRBJ2-1	-	-	CASSFLGRSLRSYNEQFF	TGTGCCAGCAGTTTTTTGGGGAGGAGTCTGAGATCCTACAATGAGCAGTTCTTC
TRBV27	TRBJ2-7	-	TRBD2	CASSLSVAGGFYEQYF	TGTGCCAGCAGTTTATCGGTAGCGGGAGGGTTCTACGAGCAGTACTTC
TRBV5-1	TRBJ2-1	-	TRBD2	CASRDPGTSGIGEQFF	TGCGCCAGCAGGGACCCCGGGACTAGCGGGATTGGTGAGCAGTTCTTC
TRBV4-1	TRBJ2-3	few	-	CASSQEGLARTATDTQYF	TGCGCCAGCAGCCAAGAGGGGCTAGCGAGAACCGCCACAGATACGCAGTATTTT
TRBV3-1/TRBV3-2	TRBJ2-2	-	TRBD1	CASSRQGNTGELFF	TGTGCCAGCAGCCGACAGGGTAACACCGGGGAGCTGTTTTTT
TRBV30	TRBJ1-6	once	TRBD1	CASQGLNYNSPLHF	TGTGCCTCACAGGGGCTTAACTATAATTCACCCCTCCACTTT
TRBV2	TRBJ2-4	-	-	CASSIDRPVGFGIQYF	TGTGCCAGCAGTATCGACAGGCCCGTAGGGTTTGGCATTCAGTACTTC
TRBV19	TRBJ2-2	-	TRBD2	CASRLLAANTGELFF	TGTGCCAGTAGACTACTAGCGGCGAACACCGGGGAGCTGTTTTTT
TRBV29-1	TRBJ1-1	-	-	CSVEGRGNTEAFF	TGCAGCGTTGAAGGCAGGGGGAACACTGAAGCTTTCTTT
TRBV7-9	TRBJ2-1	once	TRBD2	CASSSPSGRTYNEQFF	TGTGCCAGCAGCTCGCCCAGCGGGAGGACTTACAATGAGCAGTTCTTC
TRBV6-5	TRBJ2-2	-	TRBD2	CASTSTAGAGELFF	TGTGCCAGCACCTCAACGGCGGGGGCCGGGGAGCTGTTTTTT
TRBV7-6	TRBJ1-4	-	-	CASSLFGEANEKLFF	TGTGCCAGCAGCTTATTTGGGGAGGCTAATGAAAAACTGTTTTTT